This T cell receptor beta chain came from a study of tumor-infiltrating lymphocytes in primary liver carcinoma. For the study at large: Maximum tumor diameters ranged from roughly 4.2 to 11 cm, stage T1-T3 N0M0. Regarding the study as a whole: Against blood, tumors held a significantly higher top-250-clone fraction (p = 0.039).

Between roughly 17 and 31 mg of unsorted bulk tissue served as the source from which RNA and DNA were co-extracted. A word on this clonotype: What it binds is unknown. The germline gene is not matched at one end of the junction; a read error may be the cause.

This CDR3 is built from 16 residues. In germline, CDR1 is SQVTM, CDR2 ANQGSEA. Total RNA (around 500 ng) served as template for TCR beta cDNA synthesis primed by a constant-region primer. Amplification in three nested multiplex PCR rounds with slightly modified ARM-PCR gave rise to TCR beta libraries. A C-beta reverse primer was combined with TRBV1-TRBV30 forward primers in the first two PCR rounds, and each round had 10 cycles. TCRdb reprocessed the multiplex PCR reads with MiXCR, giving one entry per CDR3 protein. The sample includes over 35,000 distinct CDR3 sequences, around 70% seen only once; the top ten take about 20%.

V and J are TRBV29-1 and TRBJ2-7; D assignment may be TRBD1 or TRBD2 (5 bases each). Sequencing was carried out using liver tumor tissue from sampling region 2. The subset: tumor region T2, inferior pole. This clonotype originated in a man aged 35 to 55 with primary liver carcinoma and hepatitis B virus infection. Here the CDR3 DNA reads TGCAGCGCCATGACATCTGGGACCGGCACTCCCTACGGGCGGTGCTTC. Its translation: CSAMTSGTGTPYGRCF.